This T cell receptor (beta chain) originates from a study of blood T cell repertoires in COVID-19 (TCRdb year 2020). For the study in its entirety: The collaborator samples originated in the United States, Italy and Spain and spanned the acute and convalescent phases of COVID-19. Where available, HLA class I and class II types were obtained from metadata supplied by the sample provider rather than from assay-based typing. Sample metadata almost always included a de-identified subject ID, COVID-19 status, age in years and sex. The samples were drawn from two sources: the first 160 participants of the ongoing ImmuneRACE study, and 1,254 subjects contributed by 6 global collaborators. The repertoires were released in a freely available public database intended as a resource for research on the immune response to SARS-CoV-2. The prospective study material was composed of cDNA or gDNA derived from T cells, B-cell-depleted T cells, or PBMCs. The dataset comprised deeply sampled blood TCRbeta repertoires from subjects exposed to, actively infected with, or recovered from COVID-19.

Here is what the overall study found, with its caveats: Clinical and demographic metadata were provided uncurated, with the amount varying by source and participant.

CDR3 length: 13 amino acids, cysteine to phenylalanine. This entry keeps only the CDR3 DNA: 39 bases, framed from base 1. V drops 2 bases and J drops 3 bases, leaving 7 bases in between. From the germline V gene, CDR1 is SGHTA and CDR2 is FQGNSA. Samples from volunteer blood donors who had recovered from COVID-19 were contributed by a second Seattle source. The collaborating institutions used their own protocols to collect whole blood in K2EDTA tubes. For TCRbeta analysis, collaborators shipped samples in one of three forms: frozen whole blood, isolated PBMCs, or DNA extracted from either of those sample types. A word on this clone: Its antigen target is currently unknown. Per-base quality was not reported, and no clone a single base away is much larger than it.

TCRbeta CDR3 regions were amplified from genomic DNA by means of the immunoSEQ Assay, a bias-controlled multiplex PCR. The authors processed their data as follows. The number of nucleated cells in each sample was estimated by amplification of reference gene primers within the assay. To quantify the absolute abundance of each unique TCRbeta CDR3 rearrangement, sequence reads were collapsed and filtered. For each sample, productive Simpson clonality was calculated as the square root of Simpson's diversity index over productive rearrangements. In TCRdb, the immuneACCESS table is reduced to in-frame sequences with V and J assigned. These tables do not hold every clone; where another copy was compared, an unresolved V gene accounts for under half, and the others remain unexplained. The V and J calls and clone size come from that table; D and trimming were worked out from the DNA. The sample records roughly 250,000 clones, roughly 86% of which are singletons. Of the sample, around 10% falls within the top ten clones.

Sequencing was done on a sample of peripheral blood. This sequence uses TRBV7-2 and TRBJ1-2; the D gene cannot be named for sure. The source is a man aged 40-49 years who had recovered from COVID-19. The nucleotide sequence reads TGTGCCAGCAGCTTACAGTGGCACTATGGCTACACCTTC. It codes for CASSLQWHYGYTF.